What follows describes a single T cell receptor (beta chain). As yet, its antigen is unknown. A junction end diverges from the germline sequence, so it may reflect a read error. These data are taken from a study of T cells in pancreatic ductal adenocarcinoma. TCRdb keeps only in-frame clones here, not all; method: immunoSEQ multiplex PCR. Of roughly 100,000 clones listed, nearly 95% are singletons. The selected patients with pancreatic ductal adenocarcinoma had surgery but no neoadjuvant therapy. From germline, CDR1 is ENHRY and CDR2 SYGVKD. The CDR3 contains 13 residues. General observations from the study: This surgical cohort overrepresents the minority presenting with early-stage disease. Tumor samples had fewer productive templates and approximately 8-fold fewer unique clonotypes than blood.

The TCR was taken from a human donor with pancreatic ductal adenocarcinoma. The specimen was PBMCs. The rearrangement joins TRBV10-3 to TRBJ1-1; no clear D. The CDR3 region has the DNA TGTGCCATCAGTGCAAGACTACACACTGGAGCTTTCTTT. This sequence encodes CAISARLHTGAFF.